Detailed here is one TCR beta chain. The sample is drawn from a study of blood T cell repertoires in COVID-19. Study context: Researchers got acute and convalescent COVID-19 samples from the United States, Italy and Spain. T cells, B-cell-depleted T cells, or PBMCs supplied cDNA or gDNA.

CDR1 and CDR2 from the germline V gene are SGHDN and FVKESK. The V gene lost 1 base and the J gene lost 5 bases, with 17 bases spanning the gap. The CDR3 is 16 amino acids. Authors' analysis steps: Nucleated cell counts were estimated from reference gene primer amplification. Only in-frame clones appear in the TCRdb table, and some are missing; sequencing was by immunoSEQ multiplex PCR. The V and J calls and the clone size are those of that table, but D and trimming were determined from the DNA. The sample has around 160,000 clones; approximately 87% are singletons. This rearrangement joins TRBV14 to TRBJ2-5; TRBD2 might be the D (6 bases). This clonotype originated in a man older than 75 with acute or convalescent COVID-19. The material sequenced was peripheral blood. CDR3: CASSQGPGLGRETQYF. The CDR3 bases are TGTGCCAGCAGCCAAGGACCGGGACTGGGTAGGGAGACCCAGTACTTC.